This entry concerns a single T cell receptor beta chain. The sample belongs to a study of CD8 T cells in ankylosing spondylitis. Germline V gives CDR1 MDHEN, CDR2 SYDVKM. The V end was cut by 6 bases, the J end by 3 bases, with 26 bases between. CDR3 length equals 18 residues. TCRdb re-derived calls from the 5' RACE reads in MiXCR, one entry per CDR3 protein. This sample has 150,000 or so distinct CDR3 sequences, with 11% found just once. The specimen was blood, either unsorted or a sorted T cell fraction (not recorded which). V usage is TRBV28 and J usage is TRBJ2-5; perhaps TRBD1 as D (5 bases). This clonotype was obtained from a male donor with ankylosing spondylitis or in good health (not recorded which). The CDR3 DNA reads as TGTGCCAGCAGCCAAGTGACAGCCACACGACCTATAGAAGAGACCCAGTACTTC. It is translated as CASSQVTATRPIEETQYF.